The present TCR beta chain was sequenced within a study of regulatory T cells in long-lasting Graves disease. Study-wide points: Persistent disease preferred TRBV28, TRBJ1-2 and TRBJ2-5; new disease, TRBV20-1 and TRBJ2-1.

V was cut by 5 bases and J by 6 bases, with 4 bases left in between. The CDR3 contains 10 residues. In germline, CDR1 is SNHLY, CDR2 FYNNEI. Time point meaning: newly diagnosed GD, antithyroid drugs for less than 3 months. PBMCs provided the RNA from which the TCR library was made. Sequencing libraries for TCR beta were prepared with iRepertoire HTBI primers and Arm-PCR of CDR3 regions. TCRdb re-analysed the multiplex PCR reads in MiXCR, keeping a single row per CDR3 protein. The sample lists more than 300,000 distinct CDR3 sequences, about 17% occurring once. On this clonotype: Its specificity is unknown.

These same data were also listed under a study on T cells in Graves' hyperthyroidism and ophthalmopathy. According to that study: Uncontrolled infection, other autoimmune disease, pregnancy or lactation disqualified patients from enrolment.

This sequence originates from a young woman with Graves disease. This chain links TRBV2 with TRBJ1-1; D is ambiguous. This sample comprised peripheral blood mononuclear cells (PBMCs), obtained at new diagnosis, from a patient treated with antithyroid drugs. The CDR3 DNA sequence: TGTGCCAGCAGTAGTGCTGAAGCTTTCTTT. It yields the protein CASSSAEAFF.